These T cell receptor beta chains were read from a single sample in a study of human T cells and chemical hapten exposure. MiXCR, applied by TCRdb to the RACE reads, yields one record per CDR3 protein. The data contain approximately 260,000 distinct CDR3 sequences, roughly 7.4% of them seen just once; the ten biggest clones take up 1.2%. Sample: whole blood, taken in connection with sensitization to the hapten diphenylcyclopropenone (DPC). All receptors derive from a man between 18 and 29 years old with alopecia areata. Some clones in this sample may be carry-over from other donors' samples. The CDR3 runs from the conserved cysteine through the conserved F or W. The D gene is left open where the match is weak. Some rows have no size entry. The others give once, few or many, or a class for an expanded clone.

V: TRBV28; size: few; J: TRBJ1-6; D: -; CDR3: CASIQQGDNSPLHF; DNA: TGTGCCAGCATCCAACAGGGAGATAATTCACCCCTCCACTTT
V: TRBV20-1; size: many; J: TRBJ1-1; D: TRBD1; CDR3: CSAPRTGNTEAFF; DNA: TGCAGTGCTCCCCGGACAGGGAACACTGAAGCTTTCTTT
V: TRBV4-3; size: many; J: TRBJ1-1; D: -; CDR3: CASSQGTFQHTEAFF; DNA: TGCGCCAGCAGCCAAGGAACCTTCCAGCACACTGAAGCTTTCTTT
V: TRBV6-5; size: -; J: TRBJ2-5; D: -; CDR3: CASSYSGGLGETQYF; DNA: TGTGCCAGCAGTTACTCGGGGGGGCTTGGTGAGACCCAGTACTTC
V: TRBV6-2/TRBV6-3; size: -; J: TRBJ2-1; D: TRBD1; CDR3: CASSEGALRTTYNEQFF; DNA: TGTGCCAGCAGTGAGGGGGCGTTACGTACAACCTACAATGAGCAGTTCTTC
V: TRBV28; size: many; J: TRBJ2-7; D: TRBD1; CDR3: CASSYPGQPYEQYF; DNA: TGTGCCAGCAGTTACCCGGGACAGCCCTACGAGCAGTACTTC
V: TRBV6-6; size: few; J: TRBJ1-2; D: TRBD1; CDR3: CASSYRQGLANYGYTF; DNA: TGTGCCAGCAGTTACCGACAGGGGTTAGCTAACTATGGCTACACCTTC
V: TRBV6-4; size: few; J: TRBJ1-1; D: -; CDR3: CANNDRKRAWNTEAFF; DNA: TGTGCCAACAACGATAGAAAAAGGGCCTGGAACACTGAAGCTTTCTTT
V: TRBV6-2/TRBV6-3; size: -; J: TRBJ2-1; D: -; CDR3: CASRITLSLINEQFF; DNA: TGTGCCAGCAGGATAACACTCTCCCTTATTAATGAGCAGTTCTTC
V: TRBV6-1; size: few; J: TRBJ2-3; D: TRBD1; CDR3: CASSEGGTGTDTQYF; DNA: TGTGCCAGCAGTGAAGGGGGGACAGGCACAGATACGCAGTATTTT
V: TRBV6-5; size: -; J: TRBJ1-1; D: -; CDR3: CASVSGRGDTEAFF; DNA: TGTGCCAGCGTTTCAGGAAGGGGGGACACTGAAGCTTTCTTT
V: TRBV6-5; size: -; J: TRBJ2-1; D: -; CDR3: CASSTTSIGEQFF; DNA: TGTGCCAGCAGTACTACTAGCATCGGTGAGCAGTTCTTC
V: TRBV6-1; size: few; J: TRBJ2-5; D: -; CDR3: CASKRVLETQYF; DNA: TGTGCCAGCAAGAGGGTCTTGGAGACCCAGTACTTC
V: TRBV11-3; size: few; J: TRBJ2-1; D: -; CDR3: CASSPSPIGNEQFF; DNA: TGTGCCAGCAGCCCTTCTCCCATAGGGAATGAGCAGTTCTTC
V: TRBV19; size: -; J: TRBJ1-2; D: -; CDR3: CASSEQASAAYGYTF; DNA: TGTGCCAGTAGTGAACAGGCCTCCGCAGCTTATGGCTACACCTTC
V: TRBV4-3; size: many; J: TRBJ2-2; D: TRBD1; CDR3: CASSRLGQGRGDTGELFF; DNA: TGCGCCAGCAGCCGGCTGGGACAGGGACGAGGGGACACCGGGGAGCTGTTTTTT
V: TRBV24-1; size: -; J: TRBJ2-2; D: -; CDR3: CATSGGNGELFF; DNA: TGTGCCACCAGTGGGGGGAACGGGGAGCTGTTTTTT
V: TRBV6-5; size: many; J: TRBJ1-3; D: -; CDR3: CASTWGRGNTIYF; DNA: TGTGCCAGCACTTGGGGCCGAGGAAACACCATATATTTT
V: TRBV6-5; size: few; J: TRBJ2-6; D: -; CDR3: CASSLQVSGANVLTF; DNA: TGTGCCAGCAGTCTACAGGTCTCTGGGGCCAACGTCCTGACTTTC
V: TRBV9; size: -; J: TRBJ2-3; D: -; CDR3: CASSVDVTTTDTQYF; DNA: TGTGCCAGCAGCGTAGATGTGACCACCACAGATACGCAGTATTTT
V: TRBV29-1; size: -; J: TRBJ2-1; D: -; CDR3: CSVSPGKEQFF; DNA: TGCAGCGTTTCCCCGGGGAAGGAGCAGTTCTTC
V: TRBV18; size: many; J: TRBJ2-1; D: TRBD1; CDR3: CASSQKTGYNEQFF; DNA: TGTGCCAGCTCACAAAAGACAGGGTACAATGAGCAGTTCTTC
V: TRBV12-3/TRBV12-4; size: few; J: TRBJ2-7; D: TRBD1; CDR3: CASSFPGQGPHEQYF; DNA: TGTGCCAGCAGTTTCCCGGGACAGGGTCCCCACGAGCAGTACTTC
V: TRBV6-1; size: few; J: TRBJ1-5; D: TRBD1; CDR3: CASGDRTSNQPQHF; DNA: TGTGCCAGCGGGGACAGGACCAGCAATCAGCCCCAGCATTTT
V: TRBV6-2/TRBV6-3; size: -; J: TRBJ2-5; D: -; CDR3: CASSWGSQETQYF; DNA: TGTGCCAGCAGTTGGGGCAGCCAAGAGACCCAGTACTTC
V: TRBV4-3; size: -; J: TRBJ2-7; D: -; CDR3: CASSHLPRGYEQYF; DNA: TGCGCCAGCAGCCATCTCCCCCGGGGCTACGAGCAGTACTTC
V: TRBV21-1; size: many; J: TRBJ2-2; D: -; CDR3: CASSKGTSGAGELFF; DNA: TGTGCCAGCAGCAAGGGCACTAGCGGGGCCGGGGAGCTGTTTTTT
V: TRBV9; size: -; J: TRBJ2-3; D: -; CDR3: CASSVDGSSTDTQYF; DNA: TGTGCCAGCAGCGTAGATGGCAGTTCCACAGATACGCAGTATTTT
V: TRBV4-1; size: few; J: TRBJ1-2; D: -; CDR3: CASSPLRNYGYTF; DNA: TGCGCCAGCAGCCCCCTCCGGAACTATGGCTACACCTTC
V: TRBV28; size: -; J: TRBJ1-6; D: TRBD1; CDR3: CASTGTGDDLTLHF; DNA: TGTGCCAGCACCGGGACAGGGGACGATTTAACCCTCCACTTT
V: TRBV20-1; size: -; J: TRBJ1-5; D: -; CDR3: CSAEYSNQPQHF; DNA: TGCAGTGCTGAGTATAGCAATCAGCCCCAGCATTTT
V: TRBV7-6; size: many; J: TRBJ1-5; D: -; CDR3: CASSSHPNQPQHF; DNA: TGTGCCAGCAGCTCCCACCCCAATCAGCCCCAGCATTTT
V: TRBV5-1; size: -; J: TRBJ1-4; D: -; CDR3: CASSLHPQGSNEKLFF; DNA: TGCGCCAGCAGCTTGCATCCTCAGGGATCTAATGAAAAACTGTTTTTT
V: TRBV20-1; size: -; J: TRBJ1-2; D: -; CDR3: CSAPTENYGYTF; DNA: TGCAGTGCTCCCACAGAGAACTATGGCTACACCTTC
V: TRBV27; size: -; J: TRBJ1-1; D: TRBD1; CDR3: CASSKGDRGSSYTEAFF; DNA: TGTGCCAGCAGTAAGGGGGACAGGGGCTCCTCCTACACTGAAGCTTTCTTT
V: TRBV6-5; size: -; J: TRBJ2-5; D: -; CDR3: CASSYQPDNSIETQYF; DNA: TGTGCCAGCAGTTACCAACCGGACAACTCCATAGAGACCCAGTACTTC